The T cell receptor beta chain under discussion was sequenced for a study of cytomegalovirus exposure and HLA in healthy donors. The wider study: Unique TCRs numbering some 77 million, obtained from HLA-typed donors, made up an early data release.

Use of 60 Vbeta and 13 Jbeta primers characterized the PCR. Measured with immunoSEQ multiplex PCR; TCRdb has only the in-frame clones, and not every one. This table has 130,000 or so clones, more than 55% appearing once. As concerns this clone: The antigen is unknown.

Study-wide points: Based on reports, TCR beta sequences accurately predicted HLA-A and HLA-B alleles for most subjects.

The germline CDR1 and CDR2 sequences are SGHVS and FQNEAQ. The V and J ends lost 4 bases and 8 bases, in that order; junction bases with no gene match: 24. The length of the CDR3 is 20 residues. The source is a man between 18 and 35 years old in good health and CMV-seronegative. The sequenced sample consisted of PBMCs. The chain joins TRBV7-8 to TRBJ2-1; TRBD2 agrees at 9 bases. The CDR3 spells CASSWGGQTQASSGIYEQFF. The CDR3 bases are TGTGCCAGCAGCTGGGGGGGACAGACGCAGGCGTCTAGCGGGATATATGAGCAGTTCTTC.